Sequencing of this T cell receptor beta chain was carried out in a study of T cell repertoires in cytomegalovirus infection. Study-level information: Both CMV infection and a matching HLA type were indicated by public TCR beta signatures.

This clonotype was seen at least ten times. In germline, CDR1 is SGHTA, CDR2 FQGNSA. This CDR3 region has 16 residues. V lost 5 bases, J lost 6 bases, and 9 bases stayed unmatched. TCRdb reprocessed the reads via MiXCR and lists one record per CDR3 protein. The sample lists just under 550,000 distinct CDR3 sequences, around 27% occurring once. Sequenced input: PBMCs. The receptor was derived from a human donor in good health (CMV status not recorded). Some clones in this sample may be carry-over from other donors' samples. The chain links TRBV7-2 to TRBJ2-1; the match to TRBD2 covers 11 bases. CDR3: CASSQDSGRGLNEQFF. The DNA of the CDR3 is TGTGCCAGCAGCCAAGATAGCGGGAGGGGACTCAATGAGCAGTTCTTC.